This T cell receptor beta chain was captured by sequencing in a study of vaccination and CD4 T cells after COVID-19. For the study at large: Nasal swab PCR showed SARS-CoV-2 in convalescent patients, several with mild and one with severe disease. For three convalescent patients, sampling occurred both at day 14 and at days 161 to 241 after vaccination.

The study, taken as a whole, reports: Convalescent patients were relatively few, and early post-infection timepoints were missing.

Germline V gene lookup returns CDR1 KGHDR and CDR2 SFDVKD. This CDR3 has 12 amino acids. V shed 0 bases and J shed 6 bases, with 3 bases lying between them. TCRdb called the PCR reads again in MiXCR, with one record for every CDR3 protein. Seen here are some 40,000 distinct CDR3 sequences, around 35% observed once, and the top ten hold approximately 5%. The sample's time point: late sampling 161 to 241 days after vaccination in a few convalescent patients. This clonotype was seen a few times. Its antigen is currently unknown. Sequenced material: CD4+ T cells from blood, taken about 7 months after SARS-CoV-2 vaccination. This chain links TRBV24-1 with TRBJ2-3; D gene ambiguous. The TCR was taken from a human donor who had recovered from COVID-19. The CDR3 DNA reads TGTGCCACCAGTGATTTGGGGGATACGCAGTATTTT. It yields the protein CATSDLGDTQYF.